The count of the clone carrying this T cell receptor (beta chain) is one. The CDR3 sequence is 15 residues long. V lost 4 bases, J lost 6 bases, and 11 bases stayed unmatched. Germline V CDR1 and CDR2: SGHTA, FQGTGA. This specimen comes from a study of blood T cell repertoires in COVID-19. Participants reported their clinical history, and cohort assignment relied on those reports. Authors' methods: The assay estimated nucleated cells by amplifying reference gene primers. Data came from immunoSEQ multiplex PCR; TCRdb stores just in-frame clones and leaves some out. V and J calls plus clone size are reproduced from that table; the DNA served to infer D and trimming. The sample holds around 50,000 clones, about 78% seen once.

The sample was PBMCs or T cells enriched from blood (not recorded which). V gene TRBV7-3 combines with J gene TRBJ2-7, with 8 bases identical to TRBD2. This TCR was recovered from a woman aged 45 to 65 with acute COVID-19. The CDR3 bases are TGTGCCAGCAGCTCCACCTCGGGCGGGGGGAGCGAGCAGTACTTC. Protein sequence: CASSSTSGGGSEQYF.